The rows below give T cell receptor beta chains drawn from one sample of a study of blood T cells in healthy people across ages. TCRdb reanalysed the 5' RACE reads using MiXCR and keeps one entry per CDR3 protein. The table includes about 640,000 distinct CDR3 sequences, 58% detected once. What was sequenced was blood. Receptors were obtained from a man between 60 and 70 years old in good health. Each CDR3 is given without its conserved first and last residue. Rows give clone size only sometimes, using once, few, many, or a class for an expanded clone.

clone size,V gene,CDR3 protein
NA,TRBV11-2,ASSSGQYSYEQY
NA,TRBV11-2,ASSRTSGGVSYNEQF
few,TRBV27,ASSLVRANEKLF
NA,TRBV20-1,SARPGLGNNEQF
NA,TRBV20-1,SARDEDRVEQY
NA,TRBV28,ASGGLYEQY
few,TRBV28,ASSFPGYNSPLH
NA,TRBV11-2,ASSTQGNSYNEQY
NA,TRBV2,ASKFLAPTDTQY
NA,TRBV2,ASREAGHLNEQF
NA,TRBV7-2,ASRTPPSGGTYEQY
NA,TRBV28,ATALGAGAGQETQY
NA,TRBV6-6,ASRELRAGELF
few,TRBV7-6,ASSFRLRETQY
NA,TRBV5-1,ASSSGQYQETQY
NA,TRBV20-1,SARVSGYNEQF
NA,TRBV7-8,ASSFGTSLKY
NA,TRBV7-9,ASSVGQGQHEQY
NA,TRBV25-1,ASSGEWINNSPLH
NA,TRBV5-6,GGAGRGYGYT
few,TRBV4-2,ASSQQSSRIAHEQF
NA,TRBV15,ATSRDGRPYEQY
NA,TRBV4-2,ASSLQLTNTEAF
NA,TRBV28,ASLGTVTGDEQF
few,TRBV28,ASSLIEGAQY
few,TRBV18,ASSPGTGDYEQY
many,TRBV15,ATSRDRGRLNEQF
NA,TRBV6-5,ASSYGGLGTYEQY
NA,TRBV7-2,ASSLGEDRVGQY
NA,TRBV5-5,ASSWRQSGGYT
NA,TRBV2,ANSVLGNTHYEQY
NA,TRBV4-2,ASSHYQTSGRTDTQY
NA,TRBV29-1,SVDARVYNEQF
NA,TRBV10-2,ASGGEREENEQF
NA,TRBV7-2,ASSLEDGAEFEQY
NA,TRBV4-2,ASSQVARGGTEAF